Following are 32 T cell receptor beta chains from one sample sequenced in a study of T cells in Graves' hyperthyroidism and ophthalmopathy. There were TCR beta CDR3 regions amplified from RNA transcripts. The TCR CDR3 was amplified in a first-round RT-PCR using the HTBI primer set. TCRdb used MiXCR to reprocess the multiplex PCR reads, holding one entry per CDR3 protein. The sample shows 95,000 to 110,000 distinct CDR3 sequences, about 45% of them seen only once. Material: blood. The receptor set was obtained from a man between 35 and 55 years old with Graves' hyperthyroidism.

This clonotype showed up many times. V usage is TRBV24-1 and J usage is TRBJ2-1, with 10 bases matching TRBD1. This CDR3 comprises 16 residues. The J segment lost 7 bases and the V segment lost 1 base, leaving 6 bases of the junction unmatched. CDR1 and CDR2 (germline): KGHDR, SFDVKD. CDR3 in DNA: TGTGCCACCAGTGATTTAATAAGGACAGGGGGGAATGAGCAGTTCTTC. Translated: CATSDLIRTGGNEQFF.

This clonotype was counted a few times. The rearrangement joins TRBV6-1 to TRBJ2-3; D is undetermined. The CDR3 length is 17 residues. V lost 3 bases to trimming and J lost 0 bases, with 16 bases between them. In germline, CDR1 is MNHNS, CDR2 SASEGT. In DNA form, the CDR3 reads TGTGCCAGCAGTGAGAGGTATTTGGCAGCAAGCACAGATACGCAGTATTTT. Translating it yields CASSERYLAASTDTQYF.

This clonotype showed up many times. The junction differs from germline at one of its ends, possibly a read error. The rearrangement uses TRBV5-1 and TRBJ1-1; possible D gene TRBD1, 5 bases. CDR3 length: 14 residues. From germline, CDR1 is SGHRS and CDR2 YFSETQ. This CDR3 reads CASSLAGLNAEAFF. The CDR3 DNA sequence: TGCGCCAGCAGCTTGGCAGGGTTGAACGCTGAAGCTTTCTTT.

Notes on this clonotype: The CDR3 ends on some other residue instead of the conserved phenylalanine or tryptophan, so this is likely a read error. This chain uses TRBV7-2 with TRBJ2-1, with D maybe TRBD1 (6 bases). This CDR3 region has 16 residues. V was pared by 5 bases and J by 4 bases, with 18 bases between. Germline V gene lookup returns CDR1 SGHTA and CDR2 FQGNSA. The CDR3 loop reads CASSQEVEQGYNEQFL. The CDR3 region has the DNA TGTGCCAGCAGCCAAGAGGTGGAACAGGGTTACAATGAGCAGTTCCTC.

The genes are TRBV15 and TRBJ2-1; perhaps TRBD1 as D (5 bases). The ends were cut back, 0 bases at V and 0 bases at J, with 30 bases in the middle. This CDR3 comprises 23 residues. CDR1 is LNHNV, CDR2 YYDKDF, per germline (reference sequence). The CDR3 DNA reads TGTGCCACCAGCAGAGATCGGAGCTCTGGGGCCAACGTCCACAGGAGCTCCTACAATGAGCAGTTCTTC. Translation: CATSRDRSSGANVHRSSYNEQFF.

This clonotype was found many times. The CDR3 sequence is CASSLGTSGRYEQYF. The CDR3 region has the DNA TGTGCCAGCAGCTTAGGGACTAGCGGGAGGTACGAGCAGTACTTC. J is TRBJ2-7 and V is TRBV7-8, with 14 nucleotides matching TRBD2. Germline V lookup: CDR1 SGHVS, CDR2 FQNEAQ. This CDR3 contains 15 residues. After removal of 1 base from V and 4 bases from J, the junction contained 0 bases not matched to a gene.

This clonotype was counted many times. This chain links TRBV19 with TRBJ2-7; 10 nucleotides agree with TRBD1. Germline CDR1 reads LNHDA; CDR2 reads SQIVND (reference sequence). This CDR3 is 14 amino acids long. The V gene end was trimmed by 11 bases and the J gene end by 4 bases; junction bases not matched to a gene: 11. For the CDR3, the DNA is TGTGCCTGGAGTGATCGGACAGGGGGTTACGAGCAGTACTTC. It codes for CAWSDRTGGYEQYF. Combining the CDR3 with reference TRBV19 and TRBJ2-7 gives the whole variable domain DGGITQSPKYLFRKEGQNVTLSCEQNLNHDAMYWYRQDPGQGLRLIYYSQIVNDFQKGDIAEGYSVSREKKESFPLTVTSAQKNPTAFYLCAWSDRTGGYEQYFGPGTRLTVT.

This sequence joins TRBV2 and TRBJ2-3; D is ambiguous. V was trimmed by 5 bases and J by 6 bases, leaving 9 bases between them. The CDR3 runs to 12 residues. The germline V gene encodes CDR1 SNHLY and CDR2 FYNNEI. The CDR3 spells CASSIPTDTQYF. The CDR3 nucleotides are TGTGCCAGCAGTATACCTACGGATACGCAGTATTTT.

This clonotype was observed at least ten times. CDR3 amino acids: CASRIAGGETQYF. The CDR3 bases are TGTGCCAGCAGGATAGCGGGAGGAGAGACCCAGTACTTC. The chain has TRBV6-2 or TRBV6-3 and TRBJ2-5, with 10 bases matching TRBD2. Germline assignment: CDR1 MNHEY and CDR2 SVGEGT. This CDR3 spans 13 amino acids. The trim removed 6 bases at V and 4 bases at J, leaving 2 bases unmatched.

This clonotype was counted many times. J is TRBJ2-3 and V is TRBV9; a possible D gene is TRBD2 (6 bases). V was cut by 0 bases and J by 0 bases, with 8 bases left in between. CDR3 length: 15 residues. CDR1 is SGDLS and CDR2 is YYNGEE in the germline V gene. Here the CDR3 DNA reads TGTGCCAGCAGCGTAGACGGGGGTAGCACAGATACGCAGTATTTT. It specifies CASSVDGGSTDTQYF.

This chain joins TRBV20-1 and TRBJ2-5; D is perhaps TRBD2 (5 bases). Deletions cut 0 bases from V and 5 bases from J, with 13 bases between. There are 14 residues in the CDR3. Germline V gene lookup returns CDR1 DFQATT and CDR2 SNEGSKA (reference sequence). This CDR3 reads CSARDTPGEETQYF. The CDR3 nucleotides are TGCAGTGCTAGAGATACTCCCGGGGAGGAGACCCAGTACTTC.

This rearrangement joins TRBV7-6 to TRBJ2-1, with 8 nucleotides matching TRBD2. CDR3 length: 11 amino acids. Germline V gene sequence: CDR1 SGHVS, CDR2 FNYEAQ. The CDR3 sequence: CTTVGGLGGFF. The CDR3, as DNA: TGTACCACCGTGGGGGGACTAGGAGGGTTCTTC.

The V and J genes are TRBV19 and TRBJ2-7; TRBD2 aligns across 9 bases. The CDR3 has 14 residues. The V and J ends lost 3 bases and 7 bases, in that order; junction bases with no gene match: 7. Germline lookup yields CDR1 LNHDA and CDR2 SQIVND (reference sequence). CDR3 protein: CASSIGGGAREQYF. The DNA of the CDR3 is TGTGCCAGTAGTATTGGCGGGGGGGCGAGAGAGCAGTACTTC. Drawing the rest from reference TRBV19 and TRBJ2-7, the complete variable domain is DGGITQSPKYLFRKEGQNVTLSCEQNLNHDAMYWYRQDPGQGLRLIYYSQIVNDFQKGDIAEGYSVSREKKESFPLTVTSAQKNPTAFYLCASSIGGGAREQYFGPGTRLTVT.

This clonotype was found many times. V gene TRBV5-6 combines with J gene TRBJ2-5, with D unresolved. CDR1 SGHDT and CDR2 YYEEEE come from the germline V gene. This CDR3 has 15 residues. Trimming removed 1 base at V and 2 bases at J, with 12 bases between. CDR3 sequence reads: CASSLFIERQETQYF. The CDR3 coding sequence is TGTGCCAGCAGCTTGTTTATTGAGAGACAAGAGACCCAGTACTTC.

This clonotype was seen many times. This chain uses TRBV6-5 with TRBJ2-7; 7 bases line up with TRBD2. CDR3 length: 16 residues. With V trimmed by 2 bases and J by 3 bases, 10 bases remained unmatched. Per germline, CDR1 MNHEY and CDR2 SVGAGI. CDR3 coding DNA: TGTGCCAGCAGTTACAAACTCAGGGAGGGTCACTACGAGCAGTACTTC. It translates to CASSYKLREGHYEQYF.

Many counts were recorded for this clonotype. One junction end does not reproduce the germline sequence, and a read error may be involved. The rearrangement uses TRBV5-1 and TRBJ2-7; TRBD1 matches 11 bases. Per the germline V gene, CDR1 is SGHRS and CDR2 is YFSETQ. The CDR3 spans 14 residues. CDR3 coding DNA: TGTGCCAGCAGCCTCGGGACAGGGGGCTACGAGCAGTACTTC. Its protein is CASSLGTGGYEQYF.

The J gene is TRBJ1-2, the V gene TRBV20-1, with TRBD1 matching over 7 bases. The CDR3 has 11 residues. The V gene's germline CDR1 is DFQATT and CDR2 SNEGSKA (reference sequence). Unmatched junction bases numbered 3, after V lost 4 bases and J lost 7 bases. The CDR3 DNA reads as TGCAGTGCTAAGGGGGCGGGTGGCTACACCTTC. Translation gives CSAKGAGGYTF.

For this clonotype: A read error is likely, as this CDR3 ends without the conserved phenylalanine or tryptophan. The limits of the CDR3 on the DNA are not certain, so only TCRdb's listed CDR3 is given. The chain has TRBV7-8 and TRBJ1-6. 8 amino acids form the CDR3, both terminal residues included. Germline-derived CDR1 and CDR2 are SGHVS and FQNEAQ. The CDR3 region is CASSLQTA.

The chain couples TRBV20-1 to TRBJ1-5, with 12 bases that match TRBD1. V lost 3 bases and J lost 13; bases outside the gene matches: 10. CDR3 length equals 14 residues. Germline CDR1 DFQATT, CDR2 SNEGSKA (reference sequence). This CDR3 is CSARGTGGKGVQHF. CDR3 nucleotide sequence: TGCAGTGCTAGGGGGACAGGGGGCAAGGGTGTTCAGCATTTT.

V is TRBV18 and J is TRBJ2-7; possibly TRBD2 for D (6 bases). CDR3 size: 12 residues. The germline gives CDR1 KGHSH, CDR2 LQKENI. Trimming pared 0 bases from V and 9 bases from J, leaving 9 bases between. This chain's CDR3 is CASSPPGGGQYF. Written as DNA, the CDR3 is TGTGCCAGCTCACCACCTGGGGGAGGGCAGTACTTC.

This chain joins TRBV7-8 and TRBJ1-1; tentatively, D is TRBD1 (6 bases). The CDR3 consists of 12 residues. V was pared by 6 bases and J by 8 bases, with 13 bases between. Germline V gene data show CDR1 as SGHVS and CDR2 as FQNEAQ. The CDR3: CASRKGGTEAFF. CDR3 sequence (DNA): TGTGCCAGCAGGAAAGGGGGGACAGAAGCTTTCTTT.

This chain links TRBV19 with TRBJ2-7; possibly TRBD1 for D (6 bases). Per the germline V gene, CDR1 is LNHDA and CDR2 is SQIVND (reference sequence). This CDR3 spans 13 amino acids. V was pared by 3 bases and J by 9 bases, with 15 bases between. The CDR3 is CASSMSRGNGQYF. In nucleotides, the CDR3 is TGTGCCAGTAGTATGAGCAGGGGAAACGGGCAGTACTTC.

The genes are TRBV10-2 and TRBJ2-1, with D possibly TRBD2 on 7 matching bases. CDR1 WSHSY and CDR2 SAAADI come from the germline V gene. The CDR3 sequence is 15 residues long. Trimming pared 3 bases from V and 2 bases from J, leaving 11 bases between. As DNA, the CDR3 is TGCGCCAGCAGTGAAGACGGGGGGCCCTACAATGAGCAGTTCTTC. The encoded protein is CASSEDGGPYNEQFF.

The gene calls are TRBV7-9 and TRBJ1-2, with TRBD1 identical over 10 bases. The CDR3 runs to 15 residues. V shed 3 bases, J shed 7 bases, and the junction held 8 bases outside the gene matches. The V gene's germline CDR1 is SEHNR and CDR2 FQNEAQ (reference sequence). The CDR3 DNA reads TGTGCCAGCAGCTTGGGGGGACAGGGGCGCTCTGGCTACACCTTC. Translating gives CASSLGGQGRSGYTF.

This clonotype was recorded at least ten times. As DNA, the CDR3 is TGTGCCAGCAGCTTGAGGGAAGCAGATACGCAGTATTTT. It translates to CASSLREADTQYF. V usage is TRBV7-2 and J usage is TRBJ2-3; maybe TRBD2 (5 bases). The CDR3 runs 13 residues. Per germline, CDR1 SGHTA and CDR2 FQGNSA. The V end lost 3 bases, the J end lost 4 bases, and 8 bases lay between the germline ends.

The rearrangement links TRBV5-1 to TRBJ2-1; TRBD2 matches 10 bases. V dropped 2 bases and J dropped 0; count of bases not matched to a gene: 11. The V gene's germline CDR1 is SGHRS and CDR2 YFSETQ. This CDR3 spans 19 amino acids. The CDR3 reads CASSLGLAGAFSSYNEQFF. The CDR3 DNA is TGCGCCAGCAGCTTAGGGCTAGCGGGAGCGTTTAGCTCCTACAATGAGCAGTTCTTC.

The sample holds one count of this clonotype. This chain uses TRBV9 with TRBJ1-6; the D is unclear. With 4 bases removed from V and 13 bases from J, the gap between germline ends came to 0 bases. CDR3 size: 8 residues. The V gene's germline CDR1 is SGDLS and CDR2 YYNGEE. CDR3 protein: CASSPLHF. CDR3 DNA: TGTGCCAGCAGCCCCCTCCACTTT.

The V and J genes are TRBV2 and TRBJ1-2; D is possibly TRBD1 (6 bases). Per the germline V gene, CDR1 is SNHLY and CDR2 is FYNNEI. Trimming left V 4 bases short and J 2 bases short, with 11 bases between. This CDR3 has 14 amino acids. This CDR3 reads CASSGGRMNYGYTF. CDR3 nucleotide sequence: TGTGCCAGCAGTGGGGGGCGGATGAACTATGGCTACACCTTC.

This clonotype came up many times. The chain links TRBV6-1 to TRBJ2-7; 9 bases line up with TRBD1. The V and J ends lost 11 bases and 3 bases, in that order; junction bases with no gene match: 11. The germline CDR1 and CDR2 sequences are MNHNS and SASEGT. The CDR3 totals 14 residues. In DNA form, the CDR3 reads TGTGCCGGCAAAGGGGGGACAGGGCTCTACGAGCAGTACTTC. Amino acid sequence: CAGKGGTGLYEQYF.

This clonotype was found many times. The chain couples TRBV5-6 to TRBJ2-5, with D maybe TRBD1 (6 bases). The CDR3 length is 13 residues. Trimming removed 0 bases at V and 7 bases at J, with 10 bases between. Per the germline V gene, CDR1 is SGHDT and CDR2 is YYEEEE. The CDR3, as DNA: TGTGCCAGCAGCTTGGGACAGGCAGGGACCCAGTACTTC. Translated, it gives CASSLGQAGTQYF.

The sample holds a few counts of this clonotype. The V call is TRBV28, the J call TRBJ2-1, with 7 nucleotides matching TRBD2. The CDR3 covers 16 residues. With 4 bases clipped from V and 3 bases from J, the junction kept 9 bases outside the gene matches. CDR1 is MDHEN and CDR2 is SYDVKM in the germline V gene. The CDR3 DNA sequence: TGTGCCAGCAGTTCCCCCGGGACTATAAGCTACAATGAGCAGTTCTTC. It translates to CASSSPGTISYNEQFF.

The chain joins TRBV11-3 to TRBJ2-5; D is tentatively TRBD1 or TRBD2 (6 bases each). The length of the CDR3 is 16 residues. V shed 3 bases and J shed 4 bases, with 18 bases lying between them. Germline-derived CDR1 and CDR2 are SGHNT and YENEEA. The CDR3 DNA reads TGTGCCAGCAGCTTGGATCCGGGGGCAATGGGAGAGACCCAGTACTTC. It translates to CASSLDPGAMGETQYF.